The clone carrying this T cell receptor beta chain was found a few times. The data originate from a study of technical replicates of blood from a handful of donors. The germline CDR1 and CDR2 sequences are MGHDK and SYGVNS. CDR3 length equals 14 residues. Deletions cut 5 bases from V and 4 bases from J, with 14 bases between. The method was immunoSEQ multiplex PCR; TCRdb's version includes in-frame clones alone and lacks a portion of them. The sample holds about 83,000 clones, about 94% seen once. The receptor was derived from a human donor in good health. The specimen sequenced was T cells isolated from PBMCs. V gene TRBV25-1 combines with J gene TRBJ1-1, with D possibly matching TRBD1 (6 bases). This chain's CDR3 is CASSQGGTSTEAFF. In DNA form, the CDR3 reads TGTGCCAGCAGTCAAGGGGGAACGAGCACTGAAGCTTTCTTT.